This record looks at one T cell receptor (beta chain) sequence and its context. The data are from a study of blood T cell repertoires in COVID-19. Study-wide context: Acute-phase and convalescent COVID-19 samples originated in the United States, Italy and Spain. In each case, the material was cDNA or gDNA derived from T cells, B-cell-depleted T cells, or PBMCs.

Produced via immunoSEQ multiplex PCR; TCRdb's table is partial and in-frame only. The sample consists of tens of thousands of clones, more than 75% of them appearing once. Germline V gene sequence: CDR1 SGDLS, CDR2 YYNGEE. The CDR3 consists of 17 residues. After removal of 4 bases from V and 4 bases from J, the junction contained 7 bases not matched to a gene. This sequence joins TRBV9 and TRBJ2-2, with 13 nucleotides matching TRBD2. Sequencing used peripheral blood. This receptor was obtained from a man aged 70 or older with acute or convalescent COVID-19. In nucleotides, the CDR3 is TGTGCCAGCAGCCTACTAGCGGGGGGGCCTGGCACCGGGGAGCTGTTTTTT. This codes for CASSLLAGGPGTGELFF. The entire variable domain, with the rest obtained from reference TRBV9 and TRBJ2-2, is as follows: DSGVTQTPKHLITATGQRVTLRCSPRSGDLSVYWYQQSLDQGLQFLIQYYNGEERAKGNILERFSAQQFPDLHSELNLSSLELGDSALYFCASSLLAGGPGTGELFFGEGSRLTVL.